This T cell receptor (beta chain) is from a study of control samples from healthy donors and cancer patients. TCRdb keeps only in-frame clones here, not all; method: immunoSEQ multiplex PCR. The sample lists roughly 86,000 clones, 90% occurring once. CDR1 and CDR2 from the germline V gene are MNHEY and SMNVEV (reference sequence). The CDR3 spans 14 residues. Losses at the gene ends were 6 bases for V and 7 bases for J; bases not matched to a gene: 8. The origin of this receptor is a young woman in good health. Sequenced sample: blood. The chain uses TRBV27 and TRBJ1-2; 10 bases match TRBD1. The CDR3 DNA sequence: TGTGCCAGCAGAAGGACGGGACAGGGGTCTGGCTACACCTTC. It is translated as CASRRTGQGSGYTF.